These 5 T cell receptor beta chains were all obtained from the same sample, sequenced in a study of CD8 T cells in Susac syndrome. Random hexamers were used to reverse transcribe the RNA input (roughly 0.5 to 1 ug). TCRdb re-called the immunoSEQ multiplex PCR reads through MiXCR, storing one row per CDR3 protein. The table shows roughly 140,000 distinct CDR3 sequences, with roughly 94% occurring only once. Specimen: CD8+ T cells from PBMCs. The source is a human donor in good health.

This clonotype has more than one count but fewer than ten. The chain uses TRBV29-1 and TRBJ2-2; no clear D gene. Germline V CDR1 and CDR2: SQVTM, ANQGSEA. Trimming left V 3 bases short and J 4 bases short, with 0 bases between. This CDR3 comprises 10 residues. The CDR3 bases are TGCAGCGTTGACACCGGGGAGCTGTTTTTT. This translates into CSVDTGELFF.

This sequence joins TRBV30 and TRBJ1-5, with D tentatively TRBD1 (6 bases). The V end lost 0 bases, the J end lost 6 bases, and 9 bases lay between the germline ends. This CDR3 comprises 13 residues. Germline V lookup: CDR1 GTSNPN, CDR2 SVGIG (reference sequence). For the CDR3, the DNA is TGTGCCTGGAGTGTGGGGGCAGGTCAGCCCCAGCATTTT. This codes for CAWSVGAGQPQHF.

The V and J genes are TRBV29-1 and TRBJ2-1; D remains unclear. V dropped 2 bases and J dropped 0 bases, with 11 bases sitting between them. Germline lookup yields CDR1 SQVTM and CDR2 ANQGSEA. The CDR3 sequence is 15 residues long. The CDR3 DNA sequence: TGCAGCGTTGAATCGGGTAACAGCTCCTACAATGAGCAGTTCTTC. It codes for CSVESGNSSYNEQFF.

The CDR3 bases are TGCGCCAGCAGCCCAACTAGCGGGCTCTACAATGAGCAGTTCTTC. It encodes CASSPTSGLYNEQFF. The V call is TRBV5-1, the J call TRBJ2-1, with 9 bases aligning to TRBD2. Trimming at V came to 4 bases and at J to 3 bases, leaving 5 bases not matched to a gene. Germline V lookup: CDR1 SGHRS, CDR2 YFSETQ. This CDR3 has 15 amino acids.

The rearrangement uses TRBV13 and TRBJ1-2, with D possibly TRBD1 on 5 matching bases. CDR1 and CDR2 from the germline V gene are PRHDT and FYEKMQ (reference sequence). V lost 7 bases and J lost 4, with 13 bases in between. The CDR3 consists of 13 residues. CDR3 sequence reads: CASTTSGTYGYTF. In DNA, the CDR3 is TGTGCCAGCACGACGTCCGGGACCTATGGCTACACCTTC.